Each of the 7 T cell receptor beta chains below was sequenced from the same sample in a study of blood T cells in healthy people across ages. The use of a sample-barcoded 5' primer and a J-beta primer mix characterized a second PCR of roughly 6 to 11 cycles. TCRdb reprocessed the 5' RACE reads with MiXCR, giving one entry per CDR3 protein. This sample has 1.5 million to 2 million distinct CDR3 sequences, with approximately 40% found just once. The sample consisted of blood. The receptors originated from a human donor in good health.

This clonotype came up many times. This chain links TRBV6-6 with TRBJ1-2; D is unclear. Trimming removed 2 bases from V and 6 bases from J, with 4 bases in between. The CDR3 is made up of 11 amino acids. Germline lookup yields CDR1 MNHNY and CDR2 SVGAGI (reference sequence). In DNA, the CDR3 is TGTGCCAGCAGTTACGGGGATGGCTACACCTTC. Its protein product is CASSYGDGYTF.

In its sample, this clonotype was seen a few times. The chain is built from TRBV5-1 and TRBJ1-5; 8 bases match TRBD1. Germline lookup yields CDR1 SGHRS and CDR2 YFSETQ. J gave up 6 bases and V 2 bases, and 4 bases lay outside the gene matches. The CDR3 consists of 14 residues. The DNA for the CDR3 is TGCGCCAGCAGCTTTGGAGACAGGGGTCAGCCCCAGCATTTT. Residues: CASSFGDRGQPQHF.

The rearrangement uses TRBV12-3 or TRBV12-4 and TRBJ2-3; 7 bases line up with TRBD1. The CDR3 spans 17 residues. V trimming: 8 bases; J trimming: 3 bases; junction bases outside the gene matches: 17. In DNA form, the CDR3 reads TGTGCCAGCTCCCGGTCTCGAGGGGGCTTGGGTACAGATACGCAGTATTTT. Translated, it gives CASSRSRGGLGTDTQYF.

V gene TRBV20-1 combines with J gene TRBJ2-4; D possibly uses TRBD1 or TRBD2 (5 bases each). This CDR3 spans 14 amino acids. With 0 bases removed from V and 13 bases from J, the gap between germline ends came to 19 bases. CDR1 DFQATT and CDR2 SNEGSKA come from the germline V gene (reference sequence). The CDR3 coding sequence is TGCAGTGCTAGAGATAGGCAGGGTCTAGGGGAGCAGTACTTC. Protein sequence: CSARDRQGLGEQYF.

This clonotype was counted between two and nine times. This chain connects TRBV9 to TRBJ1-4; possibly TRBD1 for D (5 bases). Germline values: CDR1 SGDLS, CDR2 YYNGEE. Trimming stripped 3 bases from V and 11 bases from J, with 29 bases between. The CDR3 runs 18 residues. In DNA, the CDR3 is TGTGCCAGCAGCGACCAACCCCTCGGACTGAGCACGGCAGGGAAACTGTTTTTT. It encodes CASSDQPLGLSTAGKLFF.

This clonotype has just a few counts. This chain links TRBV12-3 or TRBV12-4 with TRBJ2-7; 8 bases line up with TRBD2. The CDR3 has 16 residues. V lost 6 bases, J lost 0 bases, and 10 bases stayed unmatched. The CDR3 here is CASSQRAGGSSYEQYF. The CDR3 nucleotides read TGTGCCAGCAGCCAACGGGCGGGGGGCAGCTCCTACGAGCAGTACTTC.

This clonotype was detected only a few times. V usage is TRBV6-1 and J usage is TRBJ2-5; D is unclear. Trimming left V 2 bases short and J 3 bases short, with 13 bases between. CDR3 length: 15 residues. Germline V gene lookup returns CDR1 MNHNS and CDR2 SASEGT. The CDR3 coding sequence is TGTGCCAGCAGTGAAAGGACGTGGGGAAAAGAGACCCAGTACTTC. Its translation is CASSERTWGKETQYF.